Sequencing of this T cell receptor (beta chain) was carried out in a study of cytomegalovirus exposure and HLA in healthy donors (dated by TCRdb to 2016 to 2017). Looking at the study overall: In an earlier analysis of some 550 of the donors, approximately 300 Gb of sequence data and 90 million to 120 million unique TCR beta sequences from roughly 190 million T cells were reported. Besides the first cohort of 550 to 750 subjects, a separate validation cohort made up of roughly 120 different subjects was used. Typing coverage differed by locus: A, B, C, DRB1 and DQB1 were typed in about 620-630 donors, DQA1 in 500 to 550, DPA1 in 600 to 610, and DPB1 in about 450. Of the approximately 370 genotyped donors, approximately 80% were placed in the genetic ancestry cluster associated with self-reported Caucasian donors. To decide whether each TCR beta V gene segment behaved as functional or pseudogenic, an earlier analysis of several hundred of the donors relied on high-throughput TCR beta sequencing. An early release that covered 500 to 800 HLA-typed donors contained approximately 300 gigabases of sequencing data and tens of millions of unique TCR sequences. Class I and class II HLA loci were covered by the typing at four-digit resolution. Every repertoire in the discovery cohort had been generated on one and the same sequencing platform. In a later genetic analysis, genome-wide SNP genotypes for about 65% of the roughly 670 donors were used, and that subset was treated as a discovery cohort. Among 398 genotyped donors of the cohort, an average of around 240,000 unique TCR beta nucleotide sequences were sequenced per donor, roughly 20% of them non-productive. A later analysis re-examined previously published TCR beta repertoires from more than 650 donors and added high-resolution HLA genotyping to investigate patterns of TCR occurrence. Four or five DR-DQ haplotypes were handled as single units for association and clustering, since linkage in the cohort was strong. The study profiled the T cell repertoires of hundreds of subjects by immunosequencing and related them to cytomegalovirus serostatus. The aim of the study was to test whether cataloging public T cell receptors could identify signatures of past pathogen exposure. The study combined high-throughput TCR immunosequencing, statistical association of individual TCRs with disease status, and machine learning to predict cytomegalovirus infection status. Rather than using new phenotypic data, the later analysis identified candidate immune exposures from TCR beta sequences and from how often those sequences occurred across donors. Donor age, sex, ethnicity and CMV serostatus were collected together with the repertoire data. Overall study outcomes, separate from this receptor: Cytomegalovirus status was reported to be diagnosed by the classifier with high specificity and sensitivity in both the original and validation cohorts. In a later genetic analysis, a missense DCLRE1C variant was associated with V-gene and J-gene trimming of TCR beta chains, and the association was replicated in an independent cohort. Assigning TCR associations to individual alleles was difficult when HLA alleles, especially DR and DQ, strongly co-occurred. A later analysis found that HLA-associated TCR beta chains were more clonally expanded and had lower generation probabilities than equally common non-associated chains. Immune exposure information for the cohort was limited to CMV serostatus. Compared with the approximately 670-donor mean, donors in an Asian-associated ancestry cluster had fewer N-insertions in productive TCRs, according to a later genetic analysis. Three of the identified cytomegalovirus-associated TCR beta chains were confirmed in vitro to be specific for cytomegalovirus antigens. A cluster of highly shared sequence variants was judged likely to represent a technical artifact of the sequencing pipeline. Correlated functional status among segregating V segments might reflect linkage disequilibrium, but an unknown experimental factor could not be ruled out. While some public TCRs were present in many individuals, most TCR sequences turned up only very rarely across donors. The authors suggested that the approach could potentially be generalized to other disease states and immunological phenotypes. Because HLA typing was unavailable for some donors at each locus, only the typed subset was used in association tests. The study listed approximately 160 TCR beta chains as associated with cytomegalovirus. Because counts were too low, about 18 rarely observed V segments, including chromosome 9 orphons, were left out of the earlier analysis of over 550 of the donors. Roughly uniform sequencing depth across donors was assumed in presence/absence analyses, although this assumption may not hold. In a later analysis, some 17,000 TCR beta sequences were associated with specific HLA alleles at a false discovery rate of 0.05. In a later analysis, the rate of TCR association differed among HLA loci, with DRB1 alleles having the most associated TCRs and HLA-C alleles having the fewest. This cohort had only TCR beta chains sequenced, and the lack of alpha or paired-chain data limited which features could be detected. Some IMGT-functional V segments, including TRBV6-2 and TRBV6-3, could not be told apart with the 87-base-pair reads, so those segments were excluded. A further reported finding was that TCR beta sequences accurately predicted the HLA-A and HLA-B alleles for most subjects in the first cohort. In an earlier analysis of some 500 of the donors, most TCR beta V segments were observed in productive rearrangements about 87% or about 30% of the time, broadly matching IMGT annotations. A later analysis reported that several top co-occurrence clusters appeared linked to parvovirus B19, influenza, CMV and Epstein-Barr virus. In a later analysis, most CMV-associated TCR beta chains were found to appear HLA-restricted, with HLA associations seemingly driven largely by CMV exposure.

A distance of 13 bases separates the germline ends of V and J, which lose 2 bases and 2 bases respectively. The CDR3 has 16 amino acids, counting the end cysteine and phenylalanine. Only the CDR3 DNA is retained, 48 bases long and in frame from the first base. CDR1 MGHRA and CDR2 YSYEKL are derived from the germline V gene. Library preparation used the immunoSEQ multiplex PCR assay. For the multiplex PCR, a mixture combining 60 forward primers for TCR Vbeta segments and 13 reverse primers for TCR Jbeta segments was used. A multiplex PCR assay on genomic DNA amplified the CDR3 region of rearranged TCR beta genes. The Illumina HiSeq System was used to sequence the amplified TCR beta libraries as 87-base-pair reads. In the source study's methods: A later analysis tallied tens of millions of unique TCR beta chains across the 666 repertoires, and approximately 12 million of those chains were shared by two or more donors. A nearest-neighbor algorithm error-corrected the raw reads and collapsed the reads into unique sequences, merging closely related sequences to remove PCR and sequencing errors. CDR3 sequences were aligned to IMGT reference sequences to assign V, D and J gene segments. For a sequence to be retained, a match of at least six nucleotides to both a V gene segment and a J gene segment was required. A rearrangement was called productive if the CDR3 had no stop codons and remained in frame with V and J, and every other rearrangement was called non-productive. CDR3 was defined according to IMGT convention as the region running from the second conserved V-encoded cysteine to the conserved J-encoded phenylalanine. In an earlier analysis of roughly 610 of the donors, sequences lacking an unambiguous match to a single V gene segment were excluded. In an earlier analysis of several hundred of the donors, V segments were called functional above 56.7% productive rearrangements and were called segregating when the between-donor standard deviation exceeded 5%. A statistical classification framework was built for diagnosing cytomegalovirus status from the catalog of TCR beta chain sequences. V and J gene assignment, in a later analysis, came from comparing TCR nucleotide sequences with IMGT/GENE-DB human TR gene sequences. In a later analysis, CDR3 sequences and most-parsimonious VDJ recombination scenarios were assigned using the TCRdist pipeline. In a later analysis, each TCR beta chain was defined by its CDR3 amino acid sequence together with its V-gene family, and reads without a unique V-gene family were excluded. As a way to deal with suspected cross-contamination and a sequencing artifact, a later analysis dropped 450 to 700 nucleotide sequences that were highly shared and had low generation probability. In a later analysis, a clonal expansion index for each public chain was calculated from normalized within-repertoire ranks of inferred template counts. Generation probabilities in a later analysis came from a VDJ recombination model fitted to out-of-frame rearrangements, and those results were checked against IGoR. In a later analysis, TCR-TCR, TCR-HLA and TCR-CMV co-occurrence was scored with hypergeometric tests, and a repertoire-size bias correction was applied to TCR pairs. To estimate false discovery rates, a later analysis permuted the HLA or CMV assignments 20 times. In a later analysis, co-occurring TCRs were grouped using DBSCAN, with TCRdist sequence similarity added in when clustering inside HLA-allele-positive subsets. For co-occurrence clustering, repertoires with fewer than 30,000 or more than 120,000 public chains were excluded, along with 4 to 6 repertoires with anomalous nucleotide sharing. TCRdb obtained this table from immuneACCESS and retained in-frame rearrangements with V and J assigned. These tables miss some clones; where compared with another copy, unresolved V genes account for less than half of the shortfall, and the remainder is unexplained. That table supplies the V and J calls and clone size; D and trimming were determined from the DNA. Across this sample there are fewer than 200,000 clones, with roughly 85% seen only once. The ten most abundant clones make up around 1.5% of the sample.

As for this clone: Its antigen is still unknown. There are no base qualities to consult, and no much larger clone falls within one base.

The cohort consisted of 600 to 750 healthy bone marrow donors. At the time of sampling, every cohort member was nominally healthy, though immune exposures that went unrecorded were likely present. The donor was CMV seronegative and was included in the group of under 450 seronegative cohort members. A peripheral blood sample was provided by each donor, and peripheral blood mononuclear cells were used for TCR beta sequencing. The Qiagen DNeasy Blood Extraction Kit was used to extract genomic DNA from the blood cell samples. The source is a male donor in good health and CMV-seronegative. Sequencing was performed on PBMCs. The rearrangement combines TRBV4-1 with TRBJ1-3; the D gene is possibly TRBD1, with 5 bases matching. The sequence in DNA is TGCGCCAGCAGCCAACAGGGTTACTCTGCTGGAAACACCATATATTTT. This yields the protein CASSQQGYSAGNTIYF.